This record looks at one T cell receptor (beta chain) sequence and its context. As yet, its antigen is unknown. This CDR3 region has 15 residues. CDR1 is LGHNA and CDR2 is YSLEER in the germline V gene. V lost 3 bases and J lost 4; bases outside the gene matches: 9. Synthesis of TCR cDNA relied on 5'RACE template switching, which attached a universal primer site and UMIs. Each CDR3 protein gets one entry after TCRdb re-called the 5' RACE reads with MiXCR. The sample has roughly 150,000 distinct CDR3 sequences, 6% to 7.5% seen once. This record comes from a study of T cells after yellow fever vaccination. Overall study results and limits: Most primary-vaccination clones recurred post-booster (roughly 97% CD4, around 90% CD8). Few clonotypes appeared in both CD4 and CD8 compartments.

V and J are TRBV4-3 and TRBJ2-7, with 7 bases lining up with TRBD2. The clonotype originates from a man in his late teens or twenties who received the YFV17D yellow fever vaccine. This sample comprised CD4+ T cells sorted from PBMCs, obtained 5 to 6 days after the first yellow fever vaccination. In DNA form, the CDR3 reads TGCGCCAGCAGCCAGTCCCGGGACTATTTTTACGAGCAGTACTTC. Translation: CASSQSRDYFYEQYF.